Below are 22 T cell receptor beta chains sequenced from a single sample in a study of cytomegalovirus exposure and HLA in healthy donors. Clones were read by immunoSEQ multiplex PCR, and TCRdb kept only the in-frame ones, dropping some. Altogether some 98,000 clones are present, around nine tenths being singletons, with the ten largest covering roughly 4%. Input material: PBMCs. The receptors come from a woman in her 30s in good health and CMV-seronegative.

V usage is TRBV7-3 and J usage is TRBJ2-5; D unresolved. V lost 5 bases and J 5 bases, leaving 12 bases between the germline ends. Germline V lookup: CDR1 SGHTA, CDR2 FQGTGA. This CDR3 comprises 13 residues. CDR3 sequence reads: CASSKSSTETQYF. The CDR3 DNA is TGTGCCAGCAGCAAGTCCTCTACTGAGACCCAGTACTTC.

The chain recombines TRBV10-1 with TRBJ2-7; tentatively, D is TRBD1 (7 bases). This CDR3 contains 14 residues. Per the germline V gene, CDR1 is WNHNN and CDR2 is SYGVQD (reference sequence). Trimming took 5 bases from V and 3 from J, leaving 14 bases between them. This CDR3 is CASSPAGGLYEQYF. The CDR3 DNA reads TGCGCCAGCAGTCCCGCAGGGGGACTCTACGAGCAGTACTTC.

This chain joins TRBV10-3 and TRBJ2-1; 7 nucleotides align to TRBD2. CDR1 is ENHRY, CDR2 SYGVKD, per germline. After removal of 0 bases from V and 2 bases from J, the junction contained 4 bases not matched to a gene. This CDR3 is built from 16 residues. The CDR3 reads CAISESSGPTYNEQFF. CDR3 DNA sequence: TGTGCCATCAGTGAGTCTAGCGGGCCTACCTACAATGAGCAGTTCTTC.

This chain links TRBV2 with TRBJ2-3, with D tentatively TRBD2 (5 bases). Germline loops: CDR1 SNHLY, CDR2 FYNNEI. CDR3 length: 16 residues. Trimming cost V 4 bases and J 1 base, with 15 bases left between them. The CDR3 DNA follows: TGTGCCAGCAGTGGAGAGTCGGGGTTCCGCACAGATACGCAGTATTTT. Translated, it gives CASSGESGFRTDTQYF.

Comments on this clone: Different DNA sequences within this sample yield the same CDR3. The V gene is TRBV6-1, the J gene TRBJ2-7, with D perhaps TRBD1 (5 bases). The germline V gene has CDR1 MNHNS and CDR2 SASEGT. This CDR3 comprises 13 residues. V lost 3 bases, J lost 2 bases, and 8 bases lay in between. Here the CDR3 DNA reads TGTGCCAGCAGTGAGCGACAGCCCTACGAGCAGTACTTC. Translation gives CASSERQPYEQYF.

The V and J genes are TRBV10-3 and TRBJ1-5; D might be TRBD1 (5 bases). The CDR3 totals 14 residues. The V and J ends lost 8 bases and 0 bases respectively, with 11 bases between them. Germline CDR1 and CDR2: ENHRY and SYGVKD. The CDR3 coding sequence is TGTGCCATCGGGATGCAGGGTAGCAATCAGCCCCAGCATTTT. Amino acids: CAIGMQGSNQPQHF.

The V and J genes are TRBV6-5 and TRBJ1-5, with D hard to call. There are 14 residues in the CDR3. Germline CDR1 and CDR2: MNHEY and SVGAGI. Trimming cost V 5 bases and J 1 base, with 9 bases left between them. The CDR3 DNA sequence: TGTGCCAGCAGTCCTCTACGGAGCAATCAGCCCCAGCATTTT. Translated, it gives CASSPLRSNQPQHF.

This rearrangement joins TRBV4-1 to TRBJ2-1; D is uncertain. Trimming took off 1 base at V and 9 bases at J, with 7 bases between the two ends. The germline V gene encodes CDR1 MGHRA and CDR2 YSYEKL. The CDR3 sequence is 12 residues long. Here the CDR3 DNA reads TGCGCCAGCAGCCAAGGCCTAGGTGAGCAGTTCTTC. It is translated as CASSQGLGEQFF.

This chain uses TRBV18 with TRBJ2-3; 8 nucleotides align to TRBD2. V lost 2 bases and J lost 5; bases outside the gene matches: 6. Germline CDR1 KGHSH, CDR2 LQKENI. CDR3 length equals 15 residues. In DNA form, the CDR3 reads TGTGCCAGCTCACCAACGAGCGGGAGTAGAGATACGCAGTATTTT. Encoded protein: CASSPTSGSRDTQYF.

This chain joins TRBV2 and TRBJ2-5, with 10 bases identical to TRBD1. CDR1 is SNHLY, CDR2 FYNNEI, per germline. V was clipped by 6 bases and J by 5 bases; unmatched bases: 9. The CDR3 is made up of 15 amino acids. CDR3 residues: CASSAGTGEGETQYF. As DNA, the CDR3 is TGTGCCAGCAGCGCCGGGACAGGGGAGGGGGAGACCCAGTACTTC.

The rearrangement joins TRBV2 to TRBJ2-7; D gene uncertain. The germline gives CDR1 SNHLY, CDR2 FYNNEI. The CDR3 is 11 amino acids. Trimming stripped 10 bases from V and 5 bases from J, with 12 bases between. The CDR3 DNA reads TGTGCCATCTCGGTCCTTCACGAGCAGTACTTC. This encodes CAISVLHEQYF.

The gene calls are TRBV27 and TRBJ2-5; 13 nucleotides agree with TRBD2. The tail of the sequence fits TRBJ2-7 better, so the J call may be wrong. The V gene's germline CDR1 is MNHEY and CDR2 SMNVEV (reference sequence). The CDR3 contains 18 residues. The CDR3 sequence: CASSLGLAGEGSSYEQYF. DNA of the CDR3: TGTGCCAGCAGCCTTGGACTAGCGGGAGAGGGTAGCTCCTACGAGCAGTACTTC.

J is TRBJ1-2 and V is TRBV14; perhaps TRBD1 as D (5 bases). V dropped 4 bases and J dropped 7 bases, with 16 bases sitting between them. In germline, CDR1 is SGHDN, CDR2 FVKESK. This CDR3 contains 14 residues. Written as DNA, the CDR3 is TGTGCCAGCAGCCCCAGATGGGGGGGGAGTGGCTACACCTTC. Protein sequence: CASSPRWGGSGYTF. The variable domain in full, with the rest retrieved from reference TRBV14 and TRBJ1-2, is EAGVTQFPSHSVIEKGQTVTLRCDPISGHDNLYWYRRVMGKEIKFLLHFVKESKQDESGMPNNRFLAERTGGTYSTLKVQPAELEDSGVYFCASSPRWGGSGYTFGSGTRLTVV.

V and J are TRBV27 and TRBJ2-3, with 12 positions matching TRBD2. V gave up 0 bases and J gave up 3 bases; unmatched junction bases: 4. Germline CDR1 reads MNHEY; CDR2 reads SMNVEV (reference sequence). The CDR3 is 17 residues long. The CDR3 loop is CASSLSRLAGVTDTQYF. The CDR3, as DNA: TGTGCCAGCAGTTTATCCCGACTAGCGGGAGTGACAGATACGCAGTATTTT.

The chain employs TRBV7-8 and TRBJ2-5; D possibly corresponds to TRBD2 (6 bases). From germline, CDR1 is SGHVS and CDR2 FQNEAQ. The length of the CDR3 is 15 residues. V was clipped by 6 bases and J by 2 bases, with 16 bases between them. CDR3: CASSRIADLQETQYF. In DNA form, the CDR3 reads TGTGCCAGCAGTCGAATAGCGGATCTTCAAGAGACCCAGTACTTC.

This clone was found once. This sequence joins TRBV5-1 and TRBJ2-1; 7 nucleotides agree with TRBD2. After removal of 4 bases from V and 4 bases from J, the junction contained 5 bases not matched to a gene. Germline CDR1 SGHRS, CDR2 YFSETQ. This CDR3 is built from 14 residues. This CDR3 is CASSRLAEYNEQFF. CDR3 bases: TGCGCCAGCAGCAGGCTAGCGGAGTACAATGAGCAGTTCTTC.

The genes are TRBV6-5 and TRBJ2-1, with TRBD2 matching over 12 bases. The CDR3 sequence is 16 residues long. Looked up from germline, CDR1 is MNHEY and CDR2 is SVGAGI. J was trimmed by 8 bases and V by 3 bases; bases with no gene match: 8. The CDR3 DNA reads TGTGCCAGCAGTTATGTCCGGACTAGCGGGAAGCATGAGCAGTTCTTC. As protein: CASSYVRTSGKHEQFF.

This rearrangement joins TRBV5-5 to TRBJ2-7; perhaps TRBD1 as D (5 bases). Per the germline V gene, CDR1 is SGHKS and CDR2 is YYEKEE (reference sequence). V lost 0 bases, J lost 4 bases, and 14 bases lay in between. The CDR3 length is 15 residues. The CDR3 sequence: CASSLVHQGGYEQYF. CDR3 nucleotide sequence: TGTGCCAGCAGCTTGGTCCATCAGGGTGGGTACGAGCAGTACTTC.

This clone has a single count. The DNA for the CDR3 is TGTGCCAGCAGTTACCAGCCGGGACTCTACTACGAGCAGTACTTC. Its translation: CASSYQPGLYYEQYF. The V call is TRBV6-5, the J call TRBJ2-7; D might be TRBD2 (6 bases). The CDR3 has 15 residues. V was pared by 2 bases and J by 3 bases, with 14 bases between. The germline CDR1 and CDR2 sequences are MNHEY and SVGAGI.

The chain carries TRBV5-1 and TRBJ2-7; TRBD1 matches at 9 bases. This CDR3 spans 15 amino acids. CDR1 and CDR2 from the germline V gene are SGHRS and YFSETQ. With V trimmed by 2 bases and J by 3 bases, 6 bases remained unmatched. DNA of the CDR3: TGCGCCAGCAGCTTAGGTTGGGACAGGGACTACGAGCAGTACTTC. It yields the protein CASSLGWDRDYEQYF.

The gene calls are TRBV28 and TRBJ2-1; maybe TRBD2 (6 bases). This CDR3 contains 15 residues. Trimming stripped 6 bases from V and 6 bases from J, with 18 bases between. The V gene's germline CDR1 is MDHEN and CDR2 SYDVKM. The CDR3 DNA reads TGTGCCAGCAGCCCCCCGGGACTGGGGGTCAATGAGCAGTTCTTC. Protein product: CASSPPGLGVNEQFF.

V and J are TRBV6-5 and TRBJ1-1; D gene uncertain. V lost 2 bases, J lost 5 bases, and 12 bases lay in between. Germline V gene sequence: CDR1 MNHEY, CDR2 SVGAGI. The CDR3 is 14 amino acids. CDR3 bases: TGTGCCAGCAGTTACGATGCAGGAGGAACTGAAGCTTTCTTT. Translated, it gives CASSYDAGGTEAFF.